These 10 T cell receptor beta chains were sequenced from one sample in a study of cytomegalovirus exposure and HLA in healthy donors. PCR employed 60 Vbeta and 13 Jbeta primers. Profiled with immunoSEQ multiplex PCR; TCRdb holds only in-frame clones, not every one. The repertoire has about 170,000 clones, approximately 84% of them found once; the top ten carry over 3%. Sequencing was done on a sample of PBMCs. These receptors all come from a woman aged 45 to 65 in good health and CMV-seropositive.

The chain links TRBV6-1 to TRBJ1-5; TRBD1 matches 7 bases. Germline V gene lookup returns CDR1 MNHNS and CDR2 SASEGT. CDR3 size: 13 residues. The V segment lost 4 bases and the J segment 7 bases; nucleotides outside the gene matches: 4. CDR3 bases: TGTGCCAGCAGTGGTACAGGGGACCAGCCCCAGCATTTT. Translated: CASSGTGDQPQHF.

In its sample, this clone was seen a few times. This chain links TRBV7-9 with TRBJ1-4, with a weak D call TRBD1 (6 bases). V dropped 2 bases and J dropped 6 bases, with 13 bases sitting between them. Germline V gene sequence: CDR1 SEHNR, CDR2 FQNEAQ (reference sequence). The CDR3 length is 15 residues. The DNA of the CDR3 is TGTGCCAGCAGCTTACGTGGGGGCGAGGATGAAAAACTGTTTTTT. Encoded protein: CASSLRGGEDEKLFF.

The V call is TRBV5-1, the J call TRBJ1-2, with D possibly TRBD1 on 6 matching bases. The CDR3 runs to 13 residues. Trimming shortened V by 0 bases and J by 6 bases, and 9 bases separated the two germline ends. From germline, CDR1 is SGHRS and CDR2 YFSETQ. For the CDR3, the DNA is TGCGCCAGCAGCTTGGCGCCAGGGGATGGCTACACCTTC. It yields the protein CASSLAPGDGYTF.

This clone was counted a single time. J is TRBJ2-5 and V is TRBV5-1; tentatively, D is TRBD2 (6 bases). The CDR3 runs 15 residues. Trimming shortened V by 0 bases and J by 1 base, and 10 bases separated the two germline ends. CDR1 is SGHRS and CDR2 is YFSETQ in the germline V gene. In DNA, the CDR3 is TGCGCCAGCAGCTTGGCCGGGGGACCCCAAGAGACCCAGTACTTC. This sequence encodes CASSLAGGPQETQYF.

The chain recombines TRBV5-1 with TRBJ2-5, with unresolved D. The CDR3 consists of 16 residues. Trimming took 0 bases from V and 0 from J, leaving 12 bases between them. From germline, CDR1 is SGHRS and CDR2 YFSETQ. The CDR3 spells CASSLAVLMYQETQYF. CDR3 bases: TGCGCCAGCAGCTTGGCAGTTCTGATGTACCAAGAGACCCAGTACTTC.

CDR3 sequence (DNA): TGTGCCAGCAGCTTGGGAGCGGGAGAAGGATACCCCCATGAGCAGTTCTTC. Protein: CASSLGAGEGYPHEQFF. The gene calls are TRBV11-3 and TRBJ2-1; TRBD2 matches at 8 bases. Trimming at V came to 3 bases and at J to 8 bases, leaving 15 bases not matched to a gene. The CDR3 has 17 amino acids. CDR1 and CDR2 (germline): SGHNT, YENEEA.

The chain has TRBV27 and TRBJ2-5; D not resolved. Germline V gives CDR1 MNHEY, CDR2 SMNVEV (reference sequence). The CDR3 is 13 residues long. Trimming took 4 bases from V and 0 from J, leaving 6 bases between them. The CDR3 coding sequence is TGTGCCAGCAGTTCACAGAACCAAGAGACCCAGTACTTC. Protein sequence: CASSSQNQETQYF.

This clone was recorded once. This rearrangement joins TRBV7-2 to TRBJ1-1; no definite D call. Germline-derived CDR1 and CDR2 are SGHTA and FQGNSA. V lost 7 bases and J lost 9, with 15 bases in between. The CDR3 loop spans 12 amino acids. CDR3 loop: CASITVATQAFF. The CDR3 DNA reads TGTGCCAGCATCACAGTGGCCACCCAAGCTTTCTTT.

The V gene is TRBV10-1, the J gene TRBJ1-2; perhaps TRBD1 as D (6 bases). Germline assignment: CDR1 WNHNN and CDR2 SYGVQD (reference sequence). The CDR3 is 12 amino acids. V was pared by 9 bases and J by 2 bases, with 10 bases between. The CDR3: CASGDNNYGYTF. In DNA form, the CDR3 reads TGCGCCAGTGGGGACAACAACTATGGCTACACCTTC.

CDR3: CASSSMRGGEKLFF. The CDR3 region has the DNA TGTGCCAGCAGCTCGATGCGGGGAGGTGAAAAACTGTTTTTT. The chain is built from TRBV7-2 and TRBJ1-4; D is undetermined. The V and J ends lost 4 bases and 7 bases respectively, with 13 bases between them. This CDR3 is 14 amino acids long. The germline CDR1 and CDR2 sequences are SGHTA and FQGNSA. The full variable domain, its missing parts supplied by reference TRBV7-2 and TRBJ1-4, is GAGVSQSPSNKVTEKGKDVELRCDPISGHTALYWYRQSLGQGLEFLIYFQGNSAPDKSGLPSDRFSAERTGGSVSTLTIQRTQQEDSAVYLCASSSMRGGEKLFFGSGTQLSVL.